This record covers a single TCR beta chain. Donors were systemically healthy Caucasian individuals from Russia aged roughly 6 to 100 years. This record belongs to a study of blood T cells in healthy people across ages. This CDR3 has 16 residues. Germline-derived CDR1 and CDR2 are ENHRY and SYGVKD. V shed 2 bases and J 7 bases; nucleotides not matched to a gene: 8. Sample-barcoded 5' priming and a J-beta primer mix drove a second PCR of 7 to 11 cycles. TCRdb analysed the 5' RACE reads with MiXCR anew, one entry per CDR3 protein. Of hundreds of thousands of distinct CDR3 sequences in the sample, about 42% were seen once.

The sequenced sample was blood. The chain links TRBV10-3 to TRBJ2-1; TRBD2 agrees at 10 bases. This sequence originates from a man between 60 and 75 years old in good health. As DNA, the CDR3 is TGTGCCATCAGTGAGGCTAGCGGGAGAAAATTGAATGAGCAGTTCTTC. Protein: CAISEASGRKLNEQFF.